This T cell receptor (beta chain) was captured in a study of blood T cell repertoires in COVID-19. About the research overall: Sites in the United States, Italy and Spain provided acute and convalescent COVID-19 samples. The analysed material was cDNA or gDNA that came from T cells, B-cell-depleted T cells, or PBMCs.

Only one count was recorded for this clone. Original analysis: Reference gene primer amplification gave nucleated cell count estimates. Clones were sequenced by immunoSEQ multiplex PCR, and TCRdb holds only the in-frame ones, with some missing. V, J and clone size are taken as reported in that table, and D and trimming were inferred from the DNA itself. The sample consists of tens of thousands of clones, approximately 90% of them appearing once. This CDR3 is built from 15 residues. CDR1 is LNHDA and CDR2 is SQIVND in the germline V gene (reference sequence). The V end was cut by 3 bases, the J end by 3 bases, with 14 bases between.

The clonotype originates from an elderly woman with acute or convalescent COVID-19. The specimen sequenced was peripheral blood. This chain connects TRBV19 to TRBJ2-5; perhaps TRBD1 as D (6 bases). The CDR3 reads CASSISPGVEETQYF. In DNA, the CDR3 is TGTGCCAGTAGTATTTCCCCAGGGGTTGAAGAGACCCAGTACTTC.